Below are 26 T cell receptor beta chains sequenced from a single sample in a study of technical replicates of blood from a handful of donors. Measured with immunoSEQ multiplex PCR; TCRdb has only the in-frame clones, and not every one. The sample has 65,000 to 95,000 clones, about 86% seen once. The specimen sequenced was PBMCs. These receptors originate from a human donor in good health. Some clones in this sample may be carry-over from other donors' samples.

V is TRBV9 and J is TRBJ2-6, with D uncertain. Trimming pared 0 bases from V and 2 bases from J, leaving 9 bases between. The CDR3 runs to 16 residues. CDR1 SGDLS and CDR2 YYNGEE come from the germline V gene. Here the CDR3 DNA reads TGTGCCAGCAGCGTAGCGGTGGGCCCTGGGGCCAACGTCCTGACTTTC. Protein: CASSVAVGPGANVLTF.

The V call is TRBV9, the J call TRBJ2-2; D unclear. Trimming took 0 bases from V and 8 from J, leaving 8 bases between them. Per germline, CDR1 SGDLS and CDR2 YYNGEE. This CDR3 is 13 amino acids long. The CDR3 DNA reads as TGTGCCAGCAGCGTAGGGAGATCGGGGGAGCTGTTTTTT. Translated: CASSVGRSGELFF.

The chain couples TRBV29-1 to TRBJ2-3, with D possibly matching TRBD2 (5 bases). The CDR3 runs 15 residues. Germline CDR1 is SQVTM and CDR2 is ANQGSEA. V was trimmed by 6 bases and J by 0 bases, leaving 16 bases between them. CDR3 sequence (DNA): TGCAGCGTGAGCCTGGGAGCGACTAGCACAGATACGCAGTATTTT. This translates into CSVSLGATSTDTQYF.

The V and J genes are TRBV7-2 and TRBJ2-5; a weak D match, TRBD2 (5 bases). Germline CDR1 reads SGHTA; CDR2 reads FQGNSA. Trimming removed 3 bases at V and 7 bases at J, with 15 bases between. This CDR3 has 14 residues. Here the CDR3 reads CASSFDSGRGTQYF. The CDR3 DNA is TGTGCCAGCAGCTTCGATTCGGGAAGAGGGACCCAGTACTTC.

CDR3 in amino acids: CASRRTSGGSNEQFF. The CDR3 DNA follows: TGTGCCAGCAGACGGACTAGCGGGGGGTCCAATGAGCAGTTCTTC. This chain joins TRBV6-5 and TRBJ2-1; TRBD2 matches 14 bases. The V segment lost 6 bases and the J segment 6 bases; nucleotides outside the gene matches: 4. The CDR3 runs 15 residues. Germline V gene sequence: CDR1 MNHEY, CDR2 SVGAGI.

This clone is a singleton in its sample. The J gene is TRBJ2-1, the V gene TRBV2; D is ambiguous. The CDR3 is 14 amino acids. CDR1 is SNHLY and CDR2 is FYNNEI in the germline V gene. V dropped 7 bases and J dropped 8 bases, with 18 bases sitting between them. The CDR3 loop reads CASTLRLVFYEQFF. The CDR3 nucleotides read TGTGCCAGCACCCTCCGGCTAGTTTTCTATGAGCAGTTCTTC.

The CDR3 DNA follows: TGTGCCAGCACCCACCCGGGGGTAGATACGCAGTATTTT. It codes for CASTHPGVDTQYF. The chain links TRBV6-5 to TRBJ2-3; a possible D gene is TRBD2 (6 bases). Germline V gene data show CDR1 as MNHEY and CDR2 as SVGAGI. This CDR3 comprises 13 residues. Trimming pared 7 bases from V and 5 bases from J, leaving 13 bases between.

The rearrangement joins TRBV15 to TRBJ2-7; no clear D. CDR1 LNHNV and CDR2 YYDKDF come from the germline V gene (reference sequence). V lost 1 base to trimming and J lost 7 bases, with 17 bases between them. CDR3 size: 15 residues. The CDR3 coding sequence is TGTGCCACCAGCAGAGGAACCACTTCCATGAGGGAGCAGTACTTC. Protein sequence: CATSRGTTSMREQYF.

The V call is TRBV4-1, the J call TRBJ2-1, with TRBD1 matching 8 bases. The CDR3 is 15 residues long. CDR1 is MGHRA, CDR2 YSYEKL, per germline. The J segment lost 8 bases and the V segment lost 3 bases, leaving 9 bases of the junction unmatched. CDR3 bases: TGCGCCAGCAGCCACCCAAAGACAGGGGCGGATGAGCAGTTCTTC. This encodes CASSHPKTGADEQFF.

This chain joins TRBV9 and TRBJ2-1, with TRBD2 as a possible D gene (5 bases). This CDR3 spans 13 amino acids. The V gene lost 0 bases and the J gene lost 5 bases, with 6 bases spanning the gap. From germline, CDR1 is SGDLS and CDR2 YYNGEE. The CDR3 bases are TGTGCCAGCAGCGTAGCGGGGAACAATGAGCAGTTCTTC. As protein: CASSVAGNNEQFF. The whole variable domain, remainder taken from reference TRBV9 and TRBJ2-1, is DSGVTQTPKHLITATGQRVTLRCSPRSGDLSVYWYQQSLDQGLQFLIQYYNGEERAKGNILERFSAQQFPDLHSELNLSSLELGDSALYFCASSVAGNNEQFFGPGTRLTVL.

The chain carries TRBV7-2 and TRBJ1-4, with D maybe TRBD1 (5 bases). Trimming pared 9 bases from V and 7 bases from J, leaving 21 bases between. The CDR3 loop spans 15 amino acids. The V gene's germline CDR1 is SGHTA and CDR2 FQGNSA. The CDR3 DNA follows: TGTGCCAGTAGGAGCTCGGGGGGGACTTCTGAAAAACTGTTTTTT. Translated, it gives CASRSSGGTSEKLFF.

V gene TRBV7-9 combines with J gene TRBJ2-7; no clear D gene. V gave up 1 base and J gave up 0 bases, with 10 bases separating them. The V gene's germline CDR1 is SEHNR and CDR2 FQNEAQ (reference sequence). This CDR3 has 15 amino acids. The CDR3 nucleotides are TGTGCCAGCAGCTTAGACTCAGGAAGCTCCTACGAGCAGTACTTC. As protein: CASSLDSGSSYEQYF.

V gene TRBV2 combines with J gene TRBJ2-5, with 7 bases fitting TRBD2. This CDR3 is 13 amino acids long. Germline V gene lookup returns CDR1 SNHLY and CDR2 FYNNEI. With V trimmed by 6 bases and J by 4 bases, 5 bases remained unmatched. The DNA for the CDR3 is TGTGCCAGCAGACTTACTAGCGTAGAGACCCAGTACTTC. Translated: CASRLTSVETQYF. The complete variable domain, with remaining parts taken from reference TRBV2 and TRBJ2-5, reads EPEVTQTPSHQVTQMGQEVILRCVPISNHLYFYWYRQILGQKVEFLVSFYNNEISEKSEIFDDQFSVERPDGSNFTLKIRSTKLEDSAMYFCASRLTSVETQYFGPGTRLLVL.

This sequence joins TRBV7-2 and TRBJ2-1; 8 positions match TRBD1. J was trimmed by 12 bases and V by 4 bases; bases with no gene match: 5. CDR1 and CDR2 from the germline V gene are SGHTA and FQGNSA. The CDR3 totals 12 residues. The chain's CDR3 is CASSSRQGRQFF. The CDR3 DNA is TGTGCCAGCAGCTCTCGACAGGGGCGGCAGTTCTTC.

V usage is TRBV7-2 and J usage is TRBJ2-7; 8 bases fit TRBD2. Germline values: CDR1 SGHTA, CDR2 FQGNSA. V trimming: 5 bases; J trimming: 5 bases; junction bases outside the gene matches: 8. The CDR3 spans 14 residues. CDR3 amino acids: CASSEGLVTDEQYF. DNA of the CDR3: TGTGCCAGCAGCGAGGGACTAGTTACCGACGAGCAGTACTTC.

This clone was seen just once. The chain links TRBV7-2 to TRBJ2-7; 8 bases align to TRBD2. Germline V gene sequence: CDR1 SGHTA, CDR2 FQGNSA. This CDR3 contains 15 residues. Trimming removed 1 base from V and 2 bases from J; junction bases left unmatched: 4. The CDR3 DNA follows: TGTGCCAGCAGCTTAGAAGGTAGCGGGGCCTACGAGCAGTACTTC. Its translation: CASSLEGSGAYEQYF.

CDR3 nucleotide sequence: TGTGCCAGCAGTTCTAGGCCACCAATCTACGAGCAGTACTTC. It yields the protein CASSSRPPIYEQYF. This chain links TRBV27 with TRBJ2-7; D unclear. Trimming stripped 4 bases from V and 3 bases from J, with 13 bases between. Germline CDR1 MNHEY, CDR2 SMNVEV (reference sequence). The CDR3 covers 14 residues.

The chain carries TRBV7-2 and TRBJ1-3; TRBD1 matches 7 bases. CDR3 size: 15 residues. V was pared by 5 bases and J by 0 bases, with 4 bases of the junction left unmatched. Looked up from germline, CDR1 is SGHTA and CDR2 is FQGNSA. The chain's CDR3 is CASSPQGTSGNTIYF. The CDR3 coding sequence is TGTGCCAGCAGCCCACAGGGGACCTCTGGAAACACCATATATTTT. The full variable domain, its missing parts supplied by reference TRBV7-2 and TRBJ1-3, is GAGVSQSPSNKVTEKGKDVELRCDPISGHTALYWYRQSLGQGLEFLIYFQGNSAPDKSGLPSDRFSAERTGGSVSTLTIQRTQQEDSAVYLCASSPQGTSGNTIYFGEGSWLTVV.

The chain uses TRBV7-9 and TRBJ2-1; D remains unclear. Trimming shortened V by 3 bases and J by 6 bases, and 15 bases separated the two germline ends. The CDR3 has 15 residues. The germline V gene encodes CDR1 SEHNR and CDR2 FQNEAQ (reference sequence). The CDR3 protein is CASSFPGSSFNEQFF. The CDR3 region has the DNA TGTGCCAGCAGCTTCCCCGGCAGTAGCTTCAATGAGCAGTTCTTC.

The V and J genes are TRBV18 and TRBJ1-1; D is undetermined. Germline-derived CDR1 and CDR2 are KGHSH and LQKENI. V dropped 3 bases and J dropped 0 bases, with 5 bases sitting between them. The CDR3 runs to 13 residues. CDR3 coding DNA: TGTGCCAGCTCACCCAACATGAACACTGAAGCTTTCTTT. Amino acid sequence: CASSPNMNTEAFF.

The chain is built from TRBV11-3 and TRBJ2-5; TRBD2 might be the D (5 bases). CDR3 length: 14 residues. The V and J ends lost 2 bases and 5 bases respectively, with 12 bases between them. Germline V gives CDR1 SGHNT, CDR2 YENEEA. In DNA form, the CDR3 reads TGTGCCAGCAGCTTAACCCGGGGTGGGGAGACCCAGTACTTC. Amino acid sequence: CASSLTRGGETQYF.

The V call is TRBV30, the J call TRBJ1-1, with TRBD1 matching 7 bases. Germline V gene data show CDR1 as GTSNPN and CDR2 as SVGIG (reference sequence). CDR3 size: 14 residues. With 1 base clipped from V and 3 bases from J, the junction kept 5 bases outside the gene matches. The CDR3 here is CAWSGRTGDTEAFF. The CDR3 nucleotides read TGTGCCTGGAGTGGGAGAACAGGGGACACTGAAGCTTTCTTT.

The chain joins TRBV4-2 to TRBJ1-2, with D unclear. Germline V gene sequence: CDR1 LGHNA, CDR2 YNFKEQ. This CDR3 is 13 amino acids long. V gave up 4 bases and J gave up 8 bases, with 14 bases separating them. In DNA form, the CDR3 reads TGTGCCAGCAGCCCTGGCGGGCCGGGAGGCTACACCTTC. The encoded protein is CASSPGGPGGYTF.

The chain uses TRBV6-5 and TRBJ2-7; tentatively, D is TRBD1 (6 bases). CDR1 and CDR2 from the germline V gene are MNHEY and SVGAGI. Trimming took 2 bases from V and 7 from J, leaving 9 bases between them. The CDR3 sequence is 12 residues long. DNA for the CDR3: TGTGCCAGCAGTTACGCCAGGGGAGAGCAGTACTTC. Translation: CASSYARGEQYF.

Worth noting for this clone: The junction departs from the called germline gene at one end, perhaps through a read error. The chain combines TRBV30 with TRBJ2-7, with D maybe TRBD2 (6 bases). The germline gives CDR1 GTSNPN, CDR2 SVGIG (reference sequence). The CDR3 consists of 11 residues. The CDR3 loop reads CAWSAPGTLKF. Written as DNA, the CDR3 is TGTGCCTGGAGTGCCCCCGGGACTCTAAAGTTC.

V gene TRBV5-4 combines with J gene TRBJ1-4; 8 bases match TRBD1. The CDR3 has 13 amino acids. V lost 1 base and J lost 12; bases outside the gene matches: 5. Per germline, CDR1 SGHNT and CDR2 YYREEE (reference sequence). CDR3 nucleotides: TGTGCCAGCAGCTTGTGGACAGGGACTGAACTGTTTTTT. Protein: CASSLWTGTELFF.